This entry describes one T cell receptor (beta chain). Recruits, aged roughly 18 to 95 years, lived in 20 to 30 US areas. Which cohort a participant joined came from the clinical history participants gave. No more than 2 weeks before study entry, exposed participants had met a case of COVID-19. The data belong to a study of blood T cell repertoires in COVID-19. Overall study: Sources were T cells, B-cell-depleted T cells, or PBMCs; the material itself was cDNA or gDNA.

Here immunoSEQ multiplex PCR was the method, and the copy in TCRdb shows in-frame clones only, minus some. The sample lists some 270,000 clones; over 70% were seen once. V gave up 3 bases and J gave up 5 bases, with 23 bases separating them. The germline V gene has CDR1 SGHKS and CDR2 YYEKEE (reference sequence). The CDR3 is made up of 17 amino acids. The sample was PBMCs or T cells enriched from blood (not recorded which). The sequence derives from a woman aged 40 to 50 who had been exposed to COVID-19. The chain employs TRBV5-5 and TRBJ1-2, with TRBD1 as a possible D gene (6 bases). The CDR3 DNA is TGTGCCAGCAGCTCCGGACAGATCTGGCCCCAGGCATATGGCTACACCTTC. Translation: CASSSGQIWPQAYGYTF.